This T cell receptor beta chain was captured by sequencing in a study of cytomegalovirus exposure and HLA in healthy donors. For the study at large: For the roughly 400 genotyped donors, around 76% fell within the Caucasian-associated ancestry cluster. Overall study findings and caveats: It was reportedly the case that the classifier diagnosed cytomegalovirus status with high specificity and sensitivity. Per published accounts, TCR beta sequences correctly predicted the HLA-A and HLA-B alleles of most subjects.

In regard to this clone: The antigen is undetermined. Other DNA sequences of this sample code for an identical CDR3.

The CDR3 is made up of 15 amino acids. J lost 6 bases, V lost 0 bases, and 6 bases had no gene match. Germline V lookup: CDR1 SQVTM, CDR2 ANQGSEA. Healthy bone marrow donors made up the cohort. Both 60 Vbeta primers and 13 Jbeta primers went into the PCR. TCRdb's copy holds only in-frame clones and misses some; the assay was immunoSEQ multiplex PCR. Here the sample spans 150,000 to 200,000 clones, under 75% being singletons. This receptor was taken from a man aged 35 to 55 in good health and CMV-seropositive. Sequenced: PBMCs. The rearrangement links TRBV29-1 to TRBJ2-3; 10 bases line up with TRBD1. CDR3 nucleotide sequence: TGCAGCGTTGAAGAGAATGGACAGGGGGTGGATACGCAGTATTTT. It encodes CSVEENGQGVDTQYF.